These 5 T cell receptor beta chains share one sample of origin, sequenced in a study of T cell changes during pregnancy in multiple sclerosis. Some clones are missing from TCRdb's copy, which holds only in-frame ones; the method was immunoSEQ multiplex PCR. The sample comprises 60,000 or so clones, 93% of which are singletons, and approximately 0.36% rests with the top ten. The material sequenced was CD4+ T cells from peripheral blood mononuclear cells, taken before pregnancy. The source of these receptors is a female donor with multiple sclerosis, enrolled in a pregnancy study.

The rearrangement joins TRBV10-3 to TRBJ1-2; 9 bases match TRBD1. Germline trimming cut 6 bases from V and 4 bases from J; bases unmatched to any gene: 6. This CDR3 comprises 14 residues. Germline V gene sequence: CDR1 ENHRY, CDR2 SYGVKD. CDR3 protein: CAISGTGPFYGYTF. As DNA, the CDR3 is TGTGCCATCAGCGGGACAGGGCCCTTCTATGGCTACACCTTC.

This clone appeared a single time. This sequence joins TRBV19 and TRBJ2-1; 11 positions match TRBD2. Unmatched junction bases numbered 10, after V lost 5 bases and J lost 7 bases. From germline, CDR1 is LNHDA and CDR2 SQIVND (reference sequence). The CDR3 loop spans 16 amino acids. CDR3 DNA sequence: TGTGCCAGTAGTCCCCAACGGACTAGCGGGCCAAATGAGCAGTTCTTC. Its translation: CASSPQRTSGPNEQFF.

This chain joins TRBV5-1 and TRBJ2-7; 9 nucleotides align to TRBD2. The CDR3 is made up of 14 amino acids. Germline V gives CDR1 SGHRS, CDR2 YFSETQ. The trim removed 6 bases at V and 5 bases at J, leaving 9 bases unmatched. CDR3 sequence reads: CASTPLAGRDEQYF. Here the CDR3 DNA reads TGCGCCAGCACACCGCTAGCGGGACGCGACGAGCAGTACTTC.

Here the CDR3 reads CASRLSGNYYEQYF. The CDR3 nucleotides are TGTGCCAGCAGACTCTCAGGGAACTACTACGAGCAGTACTTC. This chain uses TRBV28 with TRBJ2-7; D is perhaps TRBD1 (5 bases). The CDR3 length is 14 residues. The germline V gene has CDR1 MDHEN and CDR2 SYDVKM. The V end was cut by 6 bases, the J end by 3 bases, with 15 bases between.

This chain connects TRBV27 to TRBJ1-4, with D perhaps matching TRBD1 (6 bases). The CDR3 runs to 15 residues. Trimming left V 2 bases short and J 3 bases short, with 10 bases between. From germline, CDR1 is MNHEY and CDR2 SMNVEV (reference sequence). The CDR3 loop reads CASSLMGAANEKLFF. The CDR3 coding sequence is TGTGCCAGCAGTTTAATGGGGGCAGCTAATGAAAAACTGTTTTTT. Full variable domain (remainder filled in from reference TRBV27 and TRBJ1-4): EAQVTQNPRYLITVTGKKLTVTCSQNMNHEYMSWYRQDPGLGLRQIYYSMNVEVTDKGDVPEGYKVSRKEKRNFPLILESPSPNQTSLYFCASSLMGAANEKLFFGSGTQLSVL.